These 10 T cell receptor beta chains originate from one sample sequenced in a study of T cell responses to AZD1222 COVID-19 vaccine. Generated by immunoSEQ multiplex PCR, the TCRdb table keeps only in-frame clones and is missing some. The sample carries over 150,000 clones, 90% recorded once. Sequenced material: peripheral blood, taken on day 0 of AZD1222 vaccination. Receptors originate from an adult in good health.

This sequence joins TRBV6-5 and TRBJ2-7; 8 bases match TRBD2. CDR3 length: 14 residues. Germline V gene lookup returns CDR1 MNHEY and CDR2 SVGAGI. With 6 bases clipped from V and 3 bases from J, the junction kept 7 bases outside the gene matches. CDR3: CASSPRGVNYEQYF. In DNA form, the CDR3 reads TGTGCCAGCAGCCCGCGGGGGGTGAACTACGAGCAGTACTTC.

The chain has TRBV19 and TRBJ1-6; possible D gene TRBD1, 6 bases. V lost 6 bases and J 7 bases, leaving 10 bases between the germline ends. The CDR3 contains 13 residues. CDR1 is LNHDA, CDR2 SQIVND, per germline (reference sequence). CDR3 in amino acids: CASRGAENSPLHF. CDR3 nucleotide sequence: TGTGCCAGTAGGGGGGCAGAGAATTCACCCCTCCACTTT.

The chain recombines TRBV9 with TRBJ2-7, with a tentative D call TRBD2 (7 bases). The V end was cut by 0 bases, the J end by 1 base, with 11 bases between. Germline values: CDR1 SGDLS, CDR2 YYNGEE. This CDR3 contains 15 residues. The CDR3 sequence: CASSVEGGRSYEQYF. The CDR3 nucleotides are TGTGCCAGCAGCGTAGAGGGGGGGAGGTCCTACGAGCAGTACTTC. Based on the CDR3 plus reference TRBV9 and TRBJ2-7, the full variable domain is DSGVTQTPKHLITATGQRVTLRCSPRSGDLSVYWYQQSLDQGLQFLIQYYNGEERAKGNILERFSAQQFPDLHSELNLSSLELGDSALYFCASSVEGGRSYEQYFGPGTRLTVT.

The CDR3: CASSSGLYNEQFF. DNA of the CDR3: TGCGCCAGCTCATCCGGTCTCTACAATGAGCAGTTCTTC. The chain couples TRBV5-1 to TRBJ2-1; no firm D call. Germline-derived CDR1 and CDR2 are SGHRS and YFSETQ. This CDR3 is built from 13 residues. The V and J ends lost 7 bases and 3 bases respectively, with 11 bases between them.

The chain employs TRBV4-3 and TRBJ2-7; D gene unclear. Trimming took 2 bases from V and 3 from J, leaving 11 bases between them. Germline lookup yields CDR1 LGHNA and CDR2 YSLEER. The CDR3 sequence is 14 residues long. CDR3 sequence: CASSQFIPRYEQYF. The DNA of the CDR3 is TGCGCCAGCAGCCAATTCATCCCGCGCTACGAGCAGTACTTC.

This chain joins TRBV20-1 and TRBJ1-2; D is perhaps TRBD1 (5 bases). V shed 3 bases and J shed 2 bases, with 10 bases lying between them. CDR1 DFQATT and CDR2 SNEGSKA come from the germline V gene (reference sequence). This CDR3 contains 13 residues. For the CDR3, the DNA is TGCAGTGCTAGTCGGCAGGGCAACTATGGCTACACCTTC. Translation: CSASRQGNYGYTF.

The chain links TRBV30 to TRBJ1-2; D uncertain. The V gene lost 3 bases and the J gene lost 5 bases, with 16 bases spanning the gap. The germline gives CDR1 GTSNPN, CDR2 SVGIG (reference sequence). This CDR3 has 14 amino acids. For the CDR3, the DNA is TGTGCCTGGAGGTGGGGTCTCACGGGGTATGGCTACACCTTC. This encodes CAWRWGLTGYGYTF.

V gene TRBV4-3 combines with J gene TRBJ1-4; possibly TRBD1 for D (5 bases). CDR1 and CDR2 from the germline V gene are LGHNA and YSLEER. The length of the CDR3 is 13 residues. V was pared by 0 bases and J by 11 bases, with 10 bases between. Here the CDR3 reads CASSQDGGEKLFF. CDR3 nucleotides: TGCGCCAGCAGCCAAGATGGAGGGGAGAAACTGTTTTTT.

V usage is TRBV5-5 and J usage is TRBJ1-2; D is unresolved. The ends were cut back, 5 bases at V and 8 bases at J, with 16 bases in the middle. The CDR3 has 13 residues. Germline V gene sequence: CDR1 SGHKS, CDR2 YYEKEE (reference sequence). The CDR3 reads CASSSGQILGYTF. CDR3 DNA sequence: TGTGCCAGCAGTTCGGGCCAGATACTGGGCTACACCTTC.

The gene calls are TRBV6-5 and TRBJ1-1; D perhaps matches TRBD1 (5 bases). The CDR3 consists of 15 residues. V gave up 5 bases and J gave up 1 base, with 14 bases separating them. Germline V gene lookup returns CDR1 MNHEY and CDR2 SVGAGI. The DNA of the CDR3 is TGTGCCAGCAGTCCCCAGCAGGGAAGGAACACTGAAGCTTTCTTT. Amino acids: CASSPQQGRNTEAFF.